This T cell receptor (beta chain) was recovered during a study of blood T cells in healthy people across ages. The CDR3 spans 14 residues. The J segment lost 5 bases and the V segment lost 5 bases, leaving 8 bases of the junction unmatched. CDR1 and CDR2 from the germline V gene are SGHAT and FQNNGV. This clonotype was counted a few times. Its antigen is as yet unknown. Whole-study results and caveats: Those diversity estimates obtained from one million T cells were thought to be underestimates.

A second PCR, run for roughly 7 to 11 cycles, used a sample-barcoded 5' primer plus a J-beta primer mix. TCRdb re-derived calls from the 5' RACE reads in MiXCR, one entry per CDR3 protein. The table includes fewer than 800,000 distinct CDR3 sequences, 20% to 25% detected once. The sample was also reused in another study, on T cells of mothers and their children.

The rearrangement joins TRBV11-2 to TRBJ2-5; TRBD2 matches at 7 bases. The sample consisted of blood. The TCR comes from a boy younger than 18 in good health. CDR3 sequence reads: CASSPRGLGETQYF. In nucleotides, the CDR3 is TGTGCCAGCAGCCCAAGAGGACTAGGGGAGACCCAGTACTTC.